The clone carrying this TCR beta chain was recorded once. This sample is drawn from a study of cytomegalovirus exposure and HLA in healthy donors. The study ran its PCR with 60 Vbeta and 13 Jbeta primers. TCRdb's copy holds only in-frame clones and misses some; the assay was immunoSEQ multiplex PCR. The sample consists of 150,000 to 200,000 clones, around 86% of them appearing once. V lost 0 bases, J lost 13 bases, and 5 bases stayed unmatched. The CDR3 is 13 amino acids. Germline V gives CDR1 LGHNA, CDR2 YSLEER. The sequenced material came from PBMCs. The clonotype originates from a man in his fifties or sixties in good health and CMV-seropositive. The chain has TRBV4-3 and TRBJ2-3, with 9 bases fitting TRBD1. In nucleotides, the CDR3 is TGCGCCAGCAGCCAAGACCGGGACAGGGTCGAGTATTTT. Its protein product is CASSQDRDRVEYF.